This T cell receptor beta chain was found in a study of blood T cell repertoires in COVID-19. Study in general: From T cells, B-cell-depleted T cells, or PBMCs came the material, which was cDNA or gDNA.

The V and J ends lost 6 bases and 2 bases, in that order; junction bases with no gene match: 15. Germline CDR1 is MDHEN and CDR2 is SYDVKM. CDR3 length: 19 amino acids. Authors' methods: Cell counts per sample came from amplifying reference gene primers. Sequencing used immunoSEQ multiplex PCR; TCRdb keeps in-frame clones, though not all of them. V, J and clone size reflect that table, while D and trimming were determined from the DNA. The profile shows more than 80,000 clones, approximately 88% of them singletons. The sequence was obtained from a woman aged 80 or over with active or convalescent COVID-19. The sample comprised peripheral blood. The chain couples TRBV28 to TRBJ2-7, with 14 bases fitting TRBD2. CDR3 sequence (DNA): TGTGCCAGCAGGGGGCCGGGACTAGCGGGGGCCATAAATCCCTACGAGCAGTACTTC. It yields the protein CASRGPGLAGAINPYEQYF. The full variable domain, in which reference TRBV28 and TRBJ2-7 provide the parts outside the CDR3, is DVKVTQSSRYLVKRTGEKVFLECVQDMDHENMFWYRQDPGLGLRLIYFSYDVKMKEKGDIPEGYSVSREKKERFSLILESASTNQTSMYLCASRGPGLAGAINPYEQYFGPGTRLTVT.